In its sample, the clone carrying this T cell receptor (beta chain) was seen a few times. Its antigen is currently unknown. This entry belongs to a study of CD8 T cells in ankylosing spondylitis. Study outcomes and limitations: Some of these motif variants have turned up before, in reports on reactive arthritis synovial fluid and blood. Blood of patients with ankylosing spondylitis appeared to be characterized by a TCR beta motif of about eight highly homologous variants. Clones linked to the disease showed a CD8+ phenotype. They occurred at relatively low frequencies in peripheral blood. Within matched ankylosing spondylitis synovial fluid, disease-linked clones were reportedly significantly enriched.

5'-RACE, quantitative and with molecular barcodes, yielded the TCR beta libraries. TCRdb re-derived calls from the 5' RACE reads in MiXCR, one entry per CDR3 protein. The top ten clones hold around 19% of a sample with around 770,000 distinct CDR3 sequences, under 20% of them seen once. Looked up from germline, CDR1 is KGHDR and CDR2 is SFDVKD. The CDR3 loop spans 15 amino acids. The trim removed 5 bases at V and 4 bases at J, leaving 6 bases unmatched. This TCR was sampled from a male donor with ankylosing spondylitis. The V gene is TRBV24-1, the J gene TRBJ2-3; 9 bases agree with TRBD2. Sequences were obtained from blood, either unsorted or a sorted T cell fraction (not recorded which). CDR3 coding DNA: TGTGCCACCAGTGGGGCTAGCGGGACCCCAGATACGCAGTATTTT. Amino acid sequence: CATSGASGTPDTQYF.